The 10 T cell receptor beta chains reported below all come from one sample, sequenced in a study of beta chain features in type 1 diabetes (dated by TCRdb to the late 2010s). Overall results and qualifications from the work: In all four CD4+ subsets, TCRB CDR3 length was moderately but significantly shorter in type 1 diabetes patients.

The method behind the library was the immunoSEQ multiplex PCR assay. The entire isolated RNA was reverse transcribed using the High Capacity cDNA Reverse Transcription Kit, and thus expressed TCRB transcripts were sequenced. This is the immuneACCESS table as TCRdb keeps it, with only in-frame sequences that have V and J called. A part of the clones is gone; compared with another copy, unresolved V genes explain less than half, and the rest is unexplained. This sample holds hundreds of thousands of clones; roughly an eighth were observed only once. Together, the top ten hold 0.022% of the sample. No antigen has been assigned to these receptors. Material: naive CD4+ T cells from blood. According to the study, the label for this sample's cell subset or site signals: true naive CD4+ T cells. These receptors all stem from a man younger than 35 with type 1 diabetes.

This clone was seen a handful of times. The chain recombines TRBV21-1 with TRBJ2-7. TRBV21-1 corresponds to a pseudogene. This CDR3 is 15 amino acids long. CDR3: CASSNRDRRNYEQYF. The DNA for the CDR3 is TGTGCCAGCAGCAACCGGGACCGCCGTAACTACGAGCAGTACTTC.

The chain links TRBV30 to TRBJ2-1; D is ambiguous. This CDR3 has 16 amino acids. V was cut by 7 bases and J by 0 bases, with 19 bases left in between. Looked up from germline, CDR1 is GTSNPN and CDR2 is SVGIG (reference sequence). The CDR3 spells CASTSGYPSSYNEQFF. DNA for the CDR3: TGTGCCTCTACGTCCGGGTACCCTAGCTCCTACAATGAGCAGTTCTTC.

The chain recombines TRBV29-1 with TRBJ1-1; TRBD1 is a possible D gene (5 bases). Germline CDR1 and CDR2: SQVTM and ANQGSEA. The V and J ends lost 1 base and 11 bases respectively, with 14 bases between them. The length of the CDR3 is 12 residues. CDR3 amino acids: CSVEGGGGEAFF. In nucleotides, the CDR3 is TGCAGCGTTGAAGGGGGCGGAGGGGAGGCTTTCTTT.

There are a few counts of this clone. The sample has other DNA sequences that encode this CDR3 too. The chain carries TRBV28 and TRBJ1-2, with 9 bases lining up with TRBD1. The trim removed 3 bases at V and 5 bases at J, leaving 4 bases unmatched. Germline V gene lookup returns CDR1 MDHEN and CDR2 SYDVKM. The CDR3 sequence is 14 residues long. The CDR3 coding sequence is TGTGCCAGCAGTTTGGGACAGGGAAGGTATGGCTACACCTTC. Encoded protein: CASSLGQGRYGYTF.

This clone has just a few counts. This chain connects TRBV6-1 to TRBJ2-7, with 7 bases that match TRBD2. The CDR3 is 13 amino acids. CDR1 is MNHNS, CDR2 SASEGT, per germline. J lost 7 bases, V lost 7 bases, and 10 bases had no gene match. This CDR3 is CASTKRGGMEQYF. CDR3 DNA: TGTGCCAGCACCAAACGGGGAGGGATGGAGCAGTACTTC.

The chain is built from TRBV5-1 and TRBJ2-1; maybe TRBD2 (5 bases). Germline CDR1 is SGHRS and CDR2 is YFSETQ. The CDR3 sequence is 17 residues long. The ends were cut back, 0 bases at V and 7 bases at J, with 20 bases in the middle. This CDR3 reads CASSLVYSPRGTNEQFF. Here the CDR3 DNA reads TGCGCCAGCAGCTTGGTTTACAGCCCTCGGGGTACGAATGAGCAGTTCTTC.

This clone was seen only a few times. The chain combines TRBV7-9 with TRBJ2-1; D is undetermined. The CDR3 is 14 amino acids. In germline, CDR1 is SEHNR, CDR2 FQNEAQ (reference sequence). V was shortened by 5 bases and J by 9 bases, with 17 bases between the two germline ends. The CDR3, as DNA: TGTGCCAGCAGCCCCCTTCTGGGCGCCGTTGAGCAGTTCTTC. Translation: CASSPLLGAVEQFF.

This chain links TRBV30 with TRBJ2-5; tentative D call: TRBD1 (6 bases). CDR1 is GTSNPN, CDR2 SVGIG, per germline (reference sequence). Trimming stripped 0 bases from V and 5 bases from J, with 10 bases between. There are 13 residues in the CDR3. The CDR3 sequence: CAWSVLTGETQYF. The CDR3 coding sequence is TGTGCCTGGAGTGTACTCACAGGGGAGACCCAGTACTTC.

This CDR3 reads CASSVVTGPYEQYF. CDR3 nucleotides: TGTGCCAGCAGCGTAGTGACAGGGCCCTACGAGCAGTACTTC. The rearrangement uses TRBV9 and TRBJ2-7; the match to TRBD1 covers 7 bases. The J segment lost 2 bases and the V segment lost 0 bases, leaving 2 bases of the junction unmatched. Germline V gene data show CDR1 as SGDLS and CDR2 as YYNGEE. The CDR3 has 14 residues. Drawing the rest from reference TRBV9 and TRBJ2-7, the complete variable domain is DSGVTQTPKHLITATGQRVTLRCSPRSGDLSVYWYQQSLDQGLQFLIQYYNGEERAKGNILERFSAQQFPDLHSELNLSSLELGDSALYFCASSVVTGPYEQYFGPGTRLTVT.

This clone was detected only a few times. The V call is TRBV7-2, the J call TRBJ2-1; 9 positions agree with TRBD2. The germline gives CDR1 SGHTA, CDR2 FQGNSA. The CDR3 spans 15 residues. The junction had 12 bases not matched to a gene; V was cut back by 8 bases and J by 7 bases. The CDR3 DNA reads TGTGCCAGCGGCGGACGCGGGGGGGCTGGAAATGAGCAGTTCTTC. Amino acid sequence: CASGGRGGAGNEQFF.